This T cell receptor beta chain is from a study of blood T cell repertoires in COVID-19. About the study: COVID-19 samples collected from the United States, Italy and Spain covered acute and convalescent phases. T cells, B-cell-depleted T cells, or PBMCs supplied cDNA or gDNA.

Under the authors' procedure: Reference gene primer amplification in the assay estimated nucleated cell counts. Assay: immunoSEQ multiplex PCR; the TCRdb copy retains only in-frame clones and omits some. That table furnishes V, J and clone size, whereas the DNA furnished D and trimming. The top ten clones hold roughly 3% of a sample with 150,000 or so clones, just under 85% of them seen once. CDR1 and CDR2 from the germline V gene are MNHNS and SASEGT. The CDR3 loop spans 15 amino acids. The ends lost 0 bases at V and 7 bases at J; junction bases unmatched: 9. This TCR was recovered from a woman aged 80 or older with acute or convalescent COVID-19. The sample consisted of peripheral blood. This chain connects TRBV6-1 to TRBJ2-7; TRBD2 matches at 7 bases. The CDR3 loop is CASSEAPRLAGEQYF. CDR3 nucleotides: TGTGCCAGCAGTGAAGCGCCGAGACTAGCAGGGGAGCAGTACTTC.